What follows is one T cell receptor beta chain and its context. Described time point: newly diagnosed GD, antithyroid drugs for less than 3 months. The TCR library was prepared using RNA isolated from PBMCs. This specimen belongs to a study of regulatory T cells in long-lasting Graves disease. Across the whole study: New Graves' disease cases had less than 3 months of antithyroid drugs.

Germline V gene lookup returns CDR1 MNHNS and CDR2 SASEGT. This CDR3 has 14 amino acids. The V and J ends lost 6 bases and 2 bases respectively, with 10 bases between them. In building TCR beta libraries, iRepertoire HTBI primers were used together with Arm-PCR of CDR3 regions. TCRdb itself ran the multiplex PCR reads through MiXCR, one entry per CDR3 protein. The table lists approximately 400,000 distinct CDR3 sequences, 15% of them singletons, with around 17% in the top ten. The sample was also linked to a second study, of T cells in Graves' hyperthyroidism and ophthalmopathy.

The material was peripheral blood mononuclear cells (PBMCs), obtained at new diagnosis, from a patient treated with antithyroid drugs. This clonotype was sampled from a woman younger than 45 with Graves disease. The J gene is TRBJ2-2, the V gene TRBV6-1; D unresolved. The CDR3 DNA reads TGTGCCAGCAGCATCGCTCTCAACACCGGGGAGCTGTTTTTT. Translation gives CASSIALNTGELFF.